The 20 T cell receptor beta chains below all came from one sample that was sequenced in a study of metastatic and nonmetastatic thyroid tumors. Every patient was untreated before thyroid surgery. TCRdb reprocessed the PCR reads via MiXCR. Here the sample spans approximately 4,500 clones, about 32% being singletons. Material: adjacent normal tissue. The receptors stem from a male donor with papillary thyroid cancer or a benign thyroid nodule (not recorded which). Some clones in this sample may be carry-over from other donors' samples.

This clone is large (0.1 to 1%) by share. The chain is built from TRBV11-3 and TRBJ2-7; D is ambiguous. Trimming stripped 0 bases from V and 6 bases from J, with 12 bases between. Germline lookup yields CDR1 SGHNT and CDR2 YENEEA. CDR3 length: 14 amino acids. CDR3 protein: CASSLDAVWGEQYF. The CDR3 DNA sequence: TGTGCCAGCAGCTTAGATGCGGTCTGGGGCGAGCAGTACTTC. Based on the CDR3 plus reference TRBV11-3 and TRBJ2-7, the full variable domain is EAGVVQSPRYKIIEKKQPVAFWCNPISGHNTLYWYLQNLGQGPELLIRYENEEAVDDSQLPKDRFSAERLKGVDSTLKIQPAELGDSAVYLCASSLDAVWGEQYFGPGTRLTVT.

The chain couples TRBV12-3 or TRBV12-4 to TRBJ2-1; TRBD1 or TRBD2 may be the D gene (5 bases each). This CDR3 contains 11 residues. Trimming left V 4 bases short and J 12 bases short, with 10 bases between. Here the CDR3 reads CASSWDGRQFF. DNA of the CDR3: TGTGCCAGCAGTTGGGACGGTCGGCAGTTCTTC.

The chain employs TRBV6-1 and TRBJ1-3, with unresolved D. V was trimmed by 5 bases and J by 0 bases, leaving 11 bases between them. CDR1 MNHNS and CDR2 SASEGT come from the germline V gene. The CDR3 has 15 amino acids. CDR3 in amino acids: CASSYSATSGNTIYF. CDR3 nucleotide sequence: TGTGCCAGCAGTTACAGCGCGACCTCTGGAAACACCATATATTTT.

The chain combines TRBV30 with TRBJ2-7; D unclear. The CDR3 consists of 13 residues. Germline-derived CDR1 and CDR2 are GTSNPN and SVGIG (reference sequence). With 0 bases removed from V and 6 bases from J, the gap between germline ends came to 12 bases. This CDR3 is CAWSVGRVREQYF. CDR3 in DNA: TGTGCCTGGAGTGTAGGAAGGGTTCGCGAGCAGTACTTC. Based on the CDR3 plus reference TRBV30 and TRBJ2-7, the full variable domain is SQTIHQWPATLVQPVGSPLSLECTVEGTSNPNLYWYRQAAGRGLQLLFYSVGIGQISSEVPQNLSASRPQDRQFILSSKKLLLSDSGFYLCAWSVGRVREQYFGPGTRLTVT.

J is TRBJ1-2 and V is TRBV19; D is perhaps TRBD1 (5 bases). The V end was cut by 3 bases, the J end by 2 bases, with 22 bases between. From germline, CDR1 is LNHDA and CDR2 SQIVND (reference sequence). This CDR3 contains 18 residues. In DNA, the CDR3 is TGTGCCAGTAGTATGACCGGGACGGGAGAAGTAATAAACTATGGCTACACCTTC. Translation gives CASSMTGTGEVINYGYTF.

The chain carries TRBV11-2 and TRBJ1-3; D call uncertain. The germline V gene has CDR1 SGHAT and CDR2 FQNNGV. Between the trimmed V and J ends, which lost 2 bases and 16 bases, there was a span of 18 bases. CDR3 length equals 13 residues. CDR3 loop: CASSLPVVGGFYF. The CDR3, as DNA: TGTGCCAGCAGCTTACCAGTCGTAGGCGGCTTCTATTTT.

The chain couples TRBV5-4 to TRBJ2-3; tentative D call: TRBD1 (6 bases). The CDR3 spans 19 residues. V was cut by 3 bases and J by 0 bases, with 23 bases left in between. Germline CDR1 reads SGHNT; CDR2 reads YYREEE (reference sequence). The CDR3: CASSWRGGGDGGSTDTQYF. Written as DNA, the CDR3 is TGTGCCAGCAGCTGGCGAGGGGGTGGGGATGGAGGTAGCACAGATACGCAGTATTTT.

The V call is TRBV5-1, the J call TRBJ1-6; 7 positions match TRBD1. Germline values: CDR1 SGHRS, CDR2 YFSETQ. J lost 4 bases, V lost 5 bases, and 6 bases had no gene match. CDR3 length equals 15 residues. The CDR3 reads CASRGEDRYNSPLHF. CDR3 bases: TGCGCCAGCAGAGGGGAGGACAGGTATAATTCACCCCTCCACTTT.

The table lists this clone with a count of one. The V call is TRBV20-1, the J call TRBJ1-5; no clear D gene. This CDR3 comprises 14 residues. V was pared by 4 bases and J by 0 bases, with 10 bases between. Germline V lookup: CDR1 DFQATT, CDR2 SNEGSKA (reference sequence). CDR3 coding DNA: TGCAGTGCTACCTCAGAAGCTAGCAATCAGCCCCAGCATTTT. Translation gives CSATSEASNQPQHF.

CDR3 in amino acids: CASSRDRGNHEQYF. Here the CDR3 DNA reads TGTGCCAGCAGTCGGGACAGGGGTAACCACGAGCAGTACTTC. The genes are TRBV6-1 and TRBJ2-7, with TRBD1 identical over 10 bases. J gave up 5 bases and V 5 bases, and 6 bases lay outside the gene matches. Germline V gene lookup returns CDR1 MNHNS and CDR2 SASEGT. This CDR3 contains 14 residues.

About this clone itself: Compared with germline, one end of the junction differs, possibly owing to a read error. The gene calls are TRBV4-1 and TRBJ2-1, with a weak D call TRBD1 (6 bases). The CDR3 loop spans 13 amino acids. Germline CDR1 reads MGHRA; CDR2 reads YSYEKL. The CDR3 is CASRQMTGIEQFF. CDR3 in DNA: TGCGCCAGCCGCCAAATGACAGGAATTGAGCAGTTCTTC.

This clone was seen more than once but under ten times. The chain carries TRBV10-3 and TRBJ2-5; D is undetermined. V lost 2 bases, J lost 2 bases, and 6 bases lay in between. CDR1 and CDR2 from the germline V gene are ENHRY and SYGVKD. This CDR3 contains 13 residues. This CDR3 reads CAISEGQQETQYF. The DNA of the CDR3 is TGTGCCATCAGTGAGGGGCAGCAAGAGACCCAGTACTTC.

On this clone itself: A read error may account for a junction end that differs from germline. This chain joins TRBV6-5 and TRBJ2-3; TRBD1 aligns across 9 bases. The CDR3 has 15 residues. Germline V gives CDR1 MNHEY, CDR2 SVGAGI. CDR3 nucleotides: TGTGCCAGCAGTGACTCCGGGACAGGGACAGATACGCAGTATTTT. Its protein product is CASSDSGTGTDTQYF.

This sequence joins TRBV2 and TRBJ2-7, with 7 bases matching TRBD1. Trimming removed 4 bases from V and 4 bases from J; junction bases left unmatched: 4. Germline V gene data show CDR1 as SNHLY and CDR2 as FYNNEI. The CDR3 sequence is 13 residues long. CDR3 coding DNA: TGTGCCAGCAGTGTGCCAGGGGGATACGAGCAGTACTTC. Translation gives CASSVPGGYEQYF.

This clone was observed a few times. This rearrangement joins TRBV2 to TRBJ1-2; 8 nucleotides match TRBD1. V shed 0 bases, J shed 8 bases, and the junction held 5 bases outside the gene matches. This CDR3 contains 14 residues. CDR1 and CDR2 from the germline V gene are SNHLY and FYNNEI. CDR3 amino acids: CASSEAQGAEGYTF. CDR3 sequence (DNA): TGTGCCAGCAGTGAAGCGCAGGGGGCGGAAGGCTACACCTTC.

This chain links TRBV30 with TRBJ2-7; TRBD1 matches at 7 bases. J was trimmed by 5 bases and V by 0 bases; bases with no gene match: 4. This CDR3 contains 13 residues. The V gene's germline CDR1 is GTSNPN and CDR2 SVGIG (reference sequence). CDR3 protein: CAWSVTGADEQYF. In nucleotides, the CDR3 is TGTGCCTGGAGTGTAACAGGGGCGGACGAGCAGTACTTC.

This clone was seen more than once but under ten times. The chain combines TRBV2 with TRBJ1-2; D is uncertain. The ends were cut back, 6 bases at V and 7 bases at J, with 21 bases in the middle. CDR1 is SNHLY, CDR2 FYNNEI, per germline. The CDR3 loop spans 15 amino acids. CDR3 coding DNA: TGTGCCAGCAGGGCCATGGGCTCATGGGCGGGTGGCTACACCTTC. Residues: CASRAMGSWAGGYTF.

This clone is deemed medium-sized (0.01 to 0.1%). A much larger clone lies one base from this, so it may be a read error. The chain uses TRBV6-2 or TRBV6-3 and TRBJ2-7; D is possibly TRBD2 (5 bases). The CDR3 runs to 14 residues. V was shortened by 6 bases and J by 3 bases, with 15 bases between the two germline ends. CDR1 is MNHEY and CDR2 is SVGEGT in the germline V gene. CDR3 coding DNA: TGTGCCAGCAGGCCGCTAGTGGGAGTCTACGAGCAGTACTTC. This codes for CASRPLVGVYEQYF.

CDR3 amino acids: CASSLVAGDGYTF. In DNA form, the CDR3 reads TGCGCCAGCAGCTTGGTGGCAGGGGATGGCTACACCTTC. The gene calls are TRBV5-1 and TRBJ1-2; weak D call: TRBD1 (6 bases). Germline CDR1 reads SGHRS; CDR2 reads YFSETQ. Trimming stripped 0 bases from V and 6 bases from J, with 9 bases between. This CDR3 has 13 amino acids.

Only a few counts were recorded for this clone. The chain carries TRBV6-5 and TRBJ2-7; no clear D. Trimming cost V 0 bases and J 2 bases, with 11 bases left between them. The CDR3 totals 15 residues. CDR1 and CDR2 from the germline V gene are MNHEY and SVGAGI. CDR3 sequence reads: CASSYSMQETYEQYF. For the CDR3, the DNA is TGTGCCAGCAGTTACTCGATGCAGGAGACCTACGAGCAGTACTTC.